The 27 T cell receptor beta chains below come from one sample, sequenced in a study of blood T cell repertoires in COVID-19. Some clones are missing from TCRdb's copy, which holds only in-frame ones; the method was immunoSEQ multiplex PCR. The repertoire holds 100,000 to 150,000 clones, with 65% to 85% as singletons. Material for sequencing was peripheral blood. These receptors originate from a man older than 75 with active or convalescent COVID-19.

The chain combines TRBV25-1 with TRBJ2-7, with 7 bases lining up with TRBD1. Germline V gene sequence: CDR1 MGHDK, CDR2 SYGVNS. V lost 7 bases to trimming and J lost 1 base; unmatched junction nucleotides: 10. The CDR3 has 15 amino acids. This CDR3 reads CASTLGTATSYEQYF. The CDR3 DNA reads TGTGCCAGCACACTGGGGACAGCAACATCCTACGAGCAGTACTTC.

V gene TRBV5-4 combines with J gene TRBJ1-1; the match to TRBD1 covers 8 bases. Germline CDR1 and CDR2: SGHNT and YYREEE (reference sequence). This CDR3 is 15 amino acids long. Unmatched junction bases numbered 6, after V lost 4 bases and J lost 1 base. CDR3 nucleotides: TGTGCCAGCAGCCTTGGACAGGGTAGGAACACTGAAGCTTTCTTT. Amino acid sequence: CASSLGQGRNTEAFF.

The J gene is TRBJ1-4, the V gene TRBV7-9; no firm D call. Germline V CDR1 and CDR2: SEHNR, FQNEAQ (reference sequence). V lost 2 bases to trimming and J lost 0 bases, with 4 bases between them. This CDR3 contains 14 residues. The CDR3 sequence is CASSLSTTNEKLFF. CDR3 nucleotides: TGTGCCAGCAGCTTATCTACAACTAATGAAAAACTGTTTTTT.

This chain connects TRBV11-2 to TRBJ2-1; TRBD2 might be the D (6 bases). Trimming removed 5 bases at V and 4 bases at J, with 15 bases between. The CDR3 contains 15 residues. Germline loops: CDR1 SGHAT, CDR2 FQNNGV. The CDR3 sequence is CASSRPGLVYNEQFF. CDR3 DNA sequence: TGTGCCAGCAGCCGCCCGGGACTCGTGTACAATGAGCAGTTCTTC.

The chain has TRBV19 and TRBJ2-7, with TRBD1 matching 12 bases. After removal of 8 bases from V and 6 bases from J, the junction contained 8 bases not matched to a gene. CDR3 size: 14 residues. Germline lookup yields CDR1 LNHDA and CDR2 SQIVND (reference sequence). The CDR3 DNA is TGTGCCAGTGCAGGGACAGGGGGCAGATTCGAGCAGTACTTC. This codes for CASAGTGGRFEQYF.

The J gene is TRBJ2-5, the V gene TRBV5-1; 9 bases map to TRBD1. V trimming: 4 bases; J trimming: 5 bases; junction bases outside the gene matches: 9. The CDR3 runs to 15 residues. Germline V gives CDR1 SGHRS, CDR2 YFSETQ. CDR3 loop: CASSEITGGPETQYF. CDR3 bases: TGCGCCAGCAGCGAAATTACAGGGGGCCCGGAGACCCAGTACTTC.

The chain has TRBV7-6 and TRBJ2-1; D call uncertain. This CDR3 comprises 15 residues. V was trimmed by 6 bases and J by 6 bases, leaving 18 bases between them. Germline values: CDR1 SGHVS, CDR2 FNYEAQ. CDR3 residues: CASRLSGNNFNEQFF. The CDR3 nucleotides are TGTGCCAGCAGACTATCCGGTAACAACTTCAATGAGCAGTTCTTC.

To note about this clone: The sample contains more than one DNA sequence encoding this CDR3. The chain joins TRBV18 to TRBJ2-3, with a weak D call TRBD1 (7 bases). Trimming shortened V by 6 bases and J by 3 bases, and 13 bases separated the two germline ends. Germline loops: CDR1 KGHSH, CDR2 LQKENI. This CDR3 comprises 14 residues. In nucleotides, the CDR3 is TGTGCCAGCTCCCTTCCAGGGGGGACAGATACGCAGTATTTT. It translates to CASSLPGGTDTQYF.

J is TRBJ1-6 and V is TRBV7-2, with a weak D call TRBD1 (5 bases). CDR1 SGHTA and CDR2 FQGNSA come from the germline V gene. Trimming shortened V by 1 base and J by 8 bases, and 12 bases separated the two germline ends. The CDR3 has 15 amino acids. The CDR3 DNA follows: TGTGCCAGCAGCTTAGTGATTACAGGCGATTCACCCCTCCACTTT. Protein: CASSLVITGDSPLHF.

The chain has TRBV18 and TRBJ2-5; 9 positions match TRBD1. Per the germline V gene, CDR1 is KGHSH and CDR2 is LQKENI. The length of the CDR3 is 13 residues. With 4 bases clipped from V and 3 bases from J, the junction kept 0 bases outside the gene matches. The DNA of the CDR3 is TGTGCCAGCTCACGGGACAGGGAAGAGACCCAGTACTTC. Translation gives CASSRDREETQYF.

The rearrangement joins TRBV15 to TRBJ2-3; 7 bases line up with TRBD2. V gave up 6 bases and J gave up 2 bases; unmatched junction bases: 11. Germline V CDR1 and CDR2: LNHNV, YYDKDF (reference sequence). The CDR3 extends over 16 amino acids. This chain's CDR3 is CATRDNERDVTDTQYF. CDR3 sequence (DNA): TGTGCCACCAGAGATAACGAGCGGGACGTCACAGATACGCAGTATTTT.

This chain connects TRBV7-9 to TRBJ2-1; TRBD1 is a possible D gene (5 bases). The CDR3 is 14 amino acids. The V end lost 6 bases, the J end lost 1 base, and 10 bases lay between the germline ends. Germline CDR1 is SEHNR and CDR2 is FQNEAQ (reference sequence). The CDR3 loop reads CASSGQGSYNEQFF. Here the CDR3 DNA reads TGTGCCAGCAGTGGGCAGGGTTCCTACAATGAGCAGTTCTTC.

V gene TRBV6-2 or TRBV6-3 combines with J gene TRBJ1-4; D is unclear. The CDR3 is made up of 15 amino acids. Trimming stripped 3 bases from V and 6 bases from J, with 14 bases between. The germline V gene encodes CDR1 MNHEY and CDR2 SVGEGT. The CDR3 reads CASSYPARDYEKLFF. CDR3 in DNA: TGTGCCAGCAGTTATCCGGCTAGAGATTATGAAAAACTGTTTTTT.

The rearrangement uses TRBV9 and TRBJ2-1, with 12 bases that match TRBD2. Losses at the gene ends were 4 bases for V and 4 bases for J; bases not matched to a gene: 9. The CDR3 runs 17 residues. Per the germline V gene, CDR1 is SGDLS and CDR2 is YYNGEE. For the CDR3, the DNA is TGTGCCAGCAGCACCTCTAGCGGGGGGGCCGCATACAATGAGCAGTTCTTC. It translates to CASSTSSGGAAYNEQFF.

The V call is TRBV9, the J call TRBJ2-3; D is unclear. Between the trimmed V and J ends, which lost 0 bases and 3 bases, there was a span of 14 bases. This CDR3 region has 16 residues. CDR1 is SGDLS and CDR2 is YYNGEE in the germline V gene. CDR3 coding DNA: TGTGCCAGCAGCGTAGGAGATGGCAGGTCAACAGATACGCAGTATTTT. Translated, it gives CASSVGDGRSTDTQYF.

This sequence joins TRBV7-2 and TRBJ2-7, with unresolved D. V gave up 4 bases and J gave up 2 bases, with 12 bases separating them. The CDR3 runs to 14 residues. The V gene's germline CDR1 is SGHTA and CDR2 FQGNSA. As DNA, the CDR3 is TGTGCCAGCAGCTCATTGCGGTGGCCCTACGAGCAGTACTTC. Amino acid sequence: CASSSLRWPYEQYF.

V gene TRBV19 combines with J gene TRBJ1-1; 9 positions match TRBD1. In germline, CDR1 is LNHDA, CDR2 SQIVND (reference sequence). The length of the CDR3 is 16 residues. J gave up 3 bases and V 7 bases, and 12 bases lay outside the gene matches. CDR3 sequence: CASKTGGASQDTEAFF. The CDR3 coding sequence is TGTGCCAGTAAAACAGGGGGCGCGAGTCAGGACACTGAAGCTTTCTTT.

The chain combines TRBV7-2 with TRBJ2-1; D is possibly TRBD1 (6 bases). CDR3 length: 16 residues. Germline V gene data show CDR1 as SGHTA and CDR2 as FQGNSA. Trimming took 1 base from V and 0 from J, leaving 10 bases between them. As DNA, the CDR3 is TGTGCCAGCAGCTTAGTCGGGACAACCTCCTACAATGAGCAGTTCTTC. Amino acids: CASSLVGTTSYNEQFF.

The V and J genes are TRBV11-2 and TRBJ2-7, with 9 bases identical to TRBD1. Germline loops: CDR1 SGHAT, CDR2 FQNNGV. V was pared by 5 bases and J by 1 base, with 6 bases of the junction left unmatched. This CDR3 spans 15 amino acids. Here the CDR3 DNA reads TGTGCCAGCAGCCAGGACAGGGGTCAGTCCTACGAGCAGTACTTC. Translation: CASSQDRGQSYEQYF.

The chain combines TRBV4-3 with TRBJ1-4, with 7 bases lining up with TRBD1. Germline CDR1 LGHNA, CDR2 YSLEER. The CDR3 loop spans 16 amino acids. J was trimmed by 4 bases and V by 4 bases; bases with no gene match: 9. CDR3: CASSPTSQGSNEKLFF. CDR3 nucleotide sequence: TGCGCCAGCAGCCCGACCTCACAGGGGAGTAATGAAAAACTGTTTTTT.

Written as DNA, the CDR3 is TGCGCCAGCAGTGAGTCTGGAGGGGTGAACTACGAGCAGTACTTC. Amino acid sequence: CASSESGGVNYEQYF. The chain recombines TRBV10-2 with TRBJ2-7; perhaps TRBD2 as D (6 bases). Germline-derived CDR1 and CDR2 are WSHSY and SAAADI. Deletions cut 0 bases from V and 3 bases from J, with 12 bases between. The CDR3 is 15 residues long.

This clone was found once. This chain connects TRBV4-2 to TRBJ2-3; D might be TRBD2 (7 bases). The CDR3 runs to 16 residues. The germline CDR1 and CDR2 sequences are LGHNA and YNFKEQ. Between the trimmed V and J ends, which lost 0 bases and 6 bases, there was a span of 16 bases. The CDR3 nucleotides read TGTGCCAGCAGCCAAGAGGTAGAGGGGGGGCCCGATACGCAGTATTTT. This sequence encodes CASSQEVEGGPDTQYF.

The chain has TRBV7-6 and TRBJ2-2, with 11 bases that match TRBD2. The CDR3 is 17 amino acids. CDR1 and CDR2 from the germline V gene are SGHVS and FNYEAQ. V gave up 10 bases and J gave up 0 bases; unmatched junction bases: 10. CDR3: CAIKRLAGGSNTGELFF. The CDR3, as DNA: TGTGCCATTAAGAGGCTAGCGGGGGGATCGAACACCGGGGAGCTGTTTTTT.

The V gene is TRBV6-5, the J gene TRBJ1-2, with D perhaps matching TRBD1 (6 bases). The V end was cut by 6 bases, the J end by 4 bases, with 18 bases between. From germline, CDR1 is MNHEY and CDR2 SVGAGI. The CDR3 sequence is 15 residues long. The CDR3 spells CASRKQGRETYGYTF. Written as DNA, the CDR3 is TGTGCCAGCAGAAAACAGGGACGTGAAACCTATGGCTACACCTTC.

This rearrangement joins TRBV7-9 to TRBJ1-2; D might be TRBD1 (6 bases). V shed 0 bases and J shed 6 bases, with 11 bases lying between them. The CDR3 consists of 14 residues. CDR1 is SEHNR and CDR2 is FQNEAQ in the germline V gene (reference sequence). The CDR3 sequence is CASSLAEQGDGYTF. CDR3 DNA: TGTGCCAGCAGCTTAGCTGAACAGGGAGATGGCTACACCTTC.

The chain recombines TRBV13 with TRBJ1-4; tentative D call: TRBD1 (6 bases). Trimming took off 5 bases at V and 7 bases at J, with 14 bases between the two ends. The CDR3 loop spans 14 amino acids. The germline V gene encodes CDR1 PRHDT and CDR2 FYEKMQ (reference sequence). CDR3 nucleotides: TGTGCCAGCAGCCAGCAGGGAGGGGGTGAAAAACTGTTTTTT. As protein: CASSQQGGGEKLFF.

The chain has TRBV2 and TRBJ2-3; a possible D gene is TRBD2 (6 bases). This CDR3 is 14 amino acids long. Trimming stripped 4 bases from V and 6 bases from J, with 14 bases between. Germline loops: CDR1 SNHLY, CDR2 FYNNEI. CDR3 sequence: CASSAWSSGDTQYF. The CDR3 bases are TGTGCCAGCAGTGCGTGGAGTAGCGGTGATACGCAGTATTTT.